Listed below are T cell receptor beta chains from one sample, sequenced in a study of early T cells in non-severe SARS-CoV-2 infection. One entry per CDR3 protein, called by TCRdb with MiXCR from the 5' RACE reads. This table has about 47,000 distinct CDR3 sequences, 9.4% appearing once. The material sequenced was whole blood, taken at baseline. The receptors were sampled from an adult who was a healthcare worker with PCR-confirmed SARS-CoV-2 infection or an uninfected control (not recorded which). CDR3s include the opening cysteine and the closing phenylalanine or tryptophan. The D gene is left open where the match is weak. Clone size is shown for a subset of rows, as once, few, many or a class of expanded clone.

clone size,J gene,V gene,D gene,CDR3 DNA,CDR3 protein
.,TRBJ1-1,TRBV12-3/TRBV12-4,.,TGTGCCAGCAGTTTTAGACAGAAAGCTTTCTTT,CASSFRQKAFF
few,TRBJ2-1,TRBV2,.,TGTGCCAGCATGGCTACCAGCAATGAGCAGTTCTTC,CASMATSNEQFF
.,TRBJ1-4,TRBV11-2,TRBD1,TGTGCCAGCAGCCAGGGACAGGGAGTTTCTGAAAAACTGTTTTTT,CASSQGQGVSEKLFF
many,TRBJ2-1,TRBV18,.,TGTGCCAGCTCACCACCTGAGGTCCGGCCACACAATGAGCAGTTCTTC,CASSPPEVRPHNEQFF
.,TRBJ2-1,TRBV9,TRBD2,TGTGCCAGCAGCATTCAGGCGGGAGGGCCGATCAATGAGCAGTTCTTC,CASSIQAGGPINEQFF
few,TRBJ2-7,TRBV20-1,TRBD2,TGCAGTGCTAGAGATCATGGGGGACTATTCAGCTCCTACGAGCAGTACTTC,CSARDHGGLFSSYEQYF
many,TRBJ2-3,TRBV18,.,TGTGCCAGCTCACCACCAAATACCGAGGGCTCGCAGTATTTT,CASSPPNTEGSQYF
.,TRBJ1-5,TRBV5-5,.,TGTGCCAGCAGCTTGATGACGGCTCATCAGCCCCAGCATTTT,CASSLMTAHQPQHF
few,TRBJ1-5,TRBV21-1,.,TGTGCCAGCGGTCGCCTGTCAGGCCTCTTCAATCAGCCCCAGCATTTT,CASGRLSGLFNQPQHF
many,TRBJ1-1,TRBV29-1,.,TGCAGCGTGGTGACAGAATGGAACACTGAAGCTTTCTTT,CSVVTEWNTEAFF
few,TRBJ1-3,TRBV7-6,.,TGTGCCAGCAGCTTGTCAGGGTTCGGAAACACCATATATTTT,CASSLSGFGNTIYF
few,TRBJ2-1,TRBV5-6,.,TGTGCCAGCAGCTGGGGAAGGGATGAGCAGTTCTTC,CASSWGRDEQFF
many,TRBJ1-2,TRBV29-1,.,TGCAGCGTGGCGGGATACAACTATGGCTACACCTTC,CSVAGYNYGYTF
.,TRBJ2-7,TRBV6-1,TRBD1,TGTGCCAGCAGTGGGGGACAGGTCTACGAGCAGTACTTC,CASSGGQVYEQYF
many,TRBJ2-5,TRBV9,.,TGTGCCAGCAGCCCGAGGTTGGGGAGGCAAGAGACCCAGTACTTC,CASSPRLGRQETQYF
many,TRBJ1-2,TRBV5-1,TRBD1,TGCGCCAGCAGCTTGGGCGGGACAGCTAACTATGGCTACACCTTC,CASSLGGTANYGYTF
many,TRBJ1-1,TRBV30,.,TGTGCCTGGAGTGTACAGCCAGACACTGAAGCTTTCTTT,CAWSVQPDTEAFF
few,TRBJ2-2,TRBV27,.,TGTGCCAGCAGATTGGAGGGCCGTTTCACCGGGGAGCTGTTTTTT,CASRLEGRFTGELFF
few,TRBJ1-5,TRBV24-1,.,TGTGCCACCAGTGATTTCCCCAGGGTTGGGCAATCAGCCCAGCATTTT,CATSDFPRVGQSAQHF
.,TRBJ1-5,TRBV7-8,.,TGTGCCAGCAGCTTAGATGGGGGTCTGGGACAGCCCCAGCATTTT,CASSLDGGLGQPQHF
.,TRBJ2-2,TRBV30,.,TGTGCCTGGAGTTACGGCCAGCGGACCGGGGAGCTGTTTTTT,CAWSYGQRTGELFF
many,TRBJ2-3,TRBV3-1,.,TGTGCCAGCAGCCACACAGATACGCAGTATTTT,CASSHTDTQYF
many,TRBJ1-1,TRBV5-1,TRBD1,TGCGCCAGCAGCGCACAGGGGAAGGGCACTGAAGCTTTCTTT,CASSAQGKGTEAFF
many,TRBJ1-2,TRBV10-2,.,TGCGCCAGCAGGTACGGGAACTATGGCTACACCTTC,CASRYGNYGYTF